The present T cell receptor beta chain was sequenced within a study of blood T cell repertoires in COVID-19. Study information: PBMCs, B-cell-depleted T cells, or T cells provided the cDNA or gDNA that made up the material.

Clones were read by immunoSEQ multiplex PCR, and TCRdb kept only the in-frame ones, dropping some. The data show around 200,000 clones, around 80% seen once. This clone was seen just once. The CDR3 is 16 residues long. Germline-derived CDR1 and CDR2 are MNHEY and SMNVEV (reference sequence). V lost 4 bases, J lost 9 bases, and 8 bases stayed unmatched. This clonotype was sampled from a man aged 40-49 years with active or convalescent COVID-19. The rearrangement joins TRBV27 to TRBJ1-6; 11 positions match TRBD1. The sample comprised peripheral blood. CDR3 nucleotide sequence: TGTGCCAGCAGTTCAGCGGACAGGGGGCGCGGTTCACCCCTCCACTTT. Protein: CASSSADRGRGSPLHF.